This T cell receptor (beta chain) originates from a study of human T cells and chemical hapten exposure. Study background: Yields of TCR per sample differed, chiefly owing to small differences in pooled library volume. Points from the study as a whole: With regard to DPC sensitization, TCRs above 1 in 1000 frequency did not change.

Total RNA was extracted from unfractionated whole blood. The study used a library that attached unique molecular identifiers to individual cDNA molecules. In the original workflow: Samples had a median of roughly 100,000 TCRs, ranging 23,224 to 690,600. TCRdb called the 5' RACE reads again in MiXCR, with one record for every CDR3 protein. The authors' filters were not applied to this entry. This sample has 65,000 to 95,000 distinct CDR3 sequences, with 6% to 8.5% found just once. V shed 6 bases and J 14 bases; nucleotides not matched to a gene: 9. Germline V gene data show CDR1 as LGHDT and CDR2 as YNNKEL (reference sequence). CDR3 size: 12 residues. This clonotype was detected only a few times. The antigen is not known.

The chain couples TRBV3-1 to TRBJ2-3, with 9 bases aligning to TRBD2. The receptor's source is a male donor in good health. CDR3 sequence reads: CASREAGGGLYF. The CDR3 region has the DNA TGTGCCAGCAGAGAAGCGGGAGGAGGTCTGTATTTT.